This T cell receptor (beta chain) was recorded in a study of blood T cell repertoires in COVID-19. Study as a whole: Some COVID-19 samples were acute and others convalescent; all came from the United States, Italy and Spain. PBMCs, B-cell-depleted T cells, or T cells provided the cDNA or gDNA that made up the material.

In the original workflow: Reference gene primer amplification gave estimated nucleated cell counts. Clones were read by immunoSEQ multiplex PCR, and TCRdb kept only the in-frame ones, dropping some. V and J calls and clone size are those listed in that table; D and trimming were worked out from the DNA. The table records roughly 250,000 clones, 80% to 90% of them present only once. The CDR3 length is 14 residues. V shed 4 bases and J shed 8 bases, with 15 bases lying between them. Germline V CDR1 and CDR2: SGHDT, YYEEEE. The sequenced sample was peripheral blood. The J gene is TRBJ1-4, the V gene TRBV5-6, with a tentative D call TRBD1 (5 bases). The sequence came from a man aged 35-49 years with acute or convalescent COVID-19. The CDR3 nucleotides read TGTGCCAGCAGCACCCGGGGGATGAGAGAAAAACTGTTTTTT. Encoded protein: CASSTRGMREKLFF.